This T cell receptor (beta chain) came from a study of naive and memory T cell subsets. Treatment in this sample: skin biopsy from PPD injection site in Mantoux-positive individual. A UMI-containing oligonucleotide was joined by 3' ligation to the TCR cDNA template. Skin biopsies came from PPD injection sites in Mantoux-positive individuals. Ligated cDNA underwent four rounds of PCR with nested alpha and beta constant region primers and SP2. TCRdb re-derived calls from the UMI-ligation and nested PCR reads in MiXCR, one entry per CDR3 protein. The repertoire consists of 35,000 to 40,000 distinct CDR3 sequences, with approximately 11% occurring once and the leading ten covering about 4%. Study findings and constraints: More TCRs at tuberculin sites were read as hypersensitivity T cell infiltration. Potentially, T cell activation and differentiation skew this RNA-based measurement.

To note about this clonotype: The target antigen is unknown.

The TCR originated in an adult in good health. The sample consisted of skin, taken from a tuberculin skin test site.

As DNA, the CDR3 is TGCAGTGCTAGCCCGGGACCCTCCTACAATGAGCAGTTCTTC. It translates to CSASPGPSYNEQFF. The chain has TRBV20-1 and TRBJ2-1; D assignment may be TRBD1 or TRBD2 (5 bases each). In germline, CDR1 is DFQATT, CDR2 SNEGSKA (reference sequence). The CDR3 consists of 14 residues. V gave up 3 bases and J gave up 0 bases, with 9 bases separating them.